What follows are 20 T cell receptor beta chains derived from one specimen sequenced in a study of blood T cell repertoires in COVID-19. Repertoires were generated with immunoSEQ multiplex PCR, while TCRdb's copy carries only in-frame clones and drops some. The repertoire holds around 300,000 clones, 87% seen once, with 6% in the top ten. The sequenced sample was PBMCs or T cells enriched from blood (not recorded which). Receptors were obtained from a woman aged 40-49 years who had recovered from COVID-19.

CDR3 sequence: CASGGSSPSNEQFF. CDR3 DNA sequence: TGCGCCAGCGGCGGGTCCTCTCCTTCCAATGAGCAGTTCTTC. V is TRBV5-1 and J is TRBJ2-1, with a possible D match to TRBD2 (5 bases). The CDR3 is 14 amino acids. Germline assignment: CDR1 SGHRS and CDR2 YFSETQ. The V gene lost 7 bases and the J gene lost 6 bases, with 17 bases spanning the gap.

V is TRBV28 and J is TRBJ2-7, with D possibly being TRBD2 (6 bases). Germline lookup yields CDR1 MDHEN and CDR2 SYDVKM. With 5 bases removed from V and 4 bases from J, the gap between germline ends came to 12 bases. The CDR3 contains 13 residues. CDR3 loop: CASSPGTHYEQYF. For the CDR3, the DNA is TGTGCCAGCAGTCCCGGGACTCATTACGAGCAGTACTTC.

Only one count was recorded for this clone. The rearrangement uses TRBV3-1 (or the pseudogene TRBV3-2) and TRBJ1-3; TRBD1 might be the D (6 bases). V was clipped by 1 base and J by 4 bases, with 14 bases between them. This CDR3 is built from 16 residues. Germline V gives CDR1 LGHDT, CDR2 YNNKEL (reference sequence). The CDR3 loop is CASSQVLAGAGNTIYF. The CDR3 region has the DNA TGTGCCAGCAGCCAAGTCCTAGCGGGGGCCGGAAACACCATATATTTT.

This chain's CDR3 is CASSPVGRGEPAGVEQFF. The CDR3 DNA is TGTGCCAGCAGTCCTGTCGGGCGAGGGGAGCCAGCGGGAGTTGAGCAGTTCTTC. The chain employs TRBV2 and TRBJ2-1; 8 nucleotides align to TRBD2. From germline, CDR1 is SNHLY and CDR2 FYNNEI. V shed 5 bases and J 9 bases; nucleotides not matched to a gene: 21. The CDR3 contains 18 residues.

The gene calls are TRBV24-1 and TRBJ2-1; 8 bases fit TRBD2. The junction had 4 bases not matched to a gene; V was cut back by 1 base and J by 6 bases. This CDR3 region has 15 residues. In germline, CDR1 is KGHDR, CDR2 SFDVKD. The CDR3 loop reads CATSDLAGDSNEQFF. For the CDR3, the DNA is TGTGCCACCAGTGATTTAGCGGGAGACTCCAATGAGCAGTTCTTC.

CDR3 protein: CASSRRTGNEKLFF. The CDR3 nucleotides read TGTGCCAGCAGCCGACGGACTGGGAATGAAAAACTGTTTTTT. J is TRBJ1-4 and V is TRBV3-1 (or the pseudogene TRBV3-2); D unresolved. The CDR3 extends over 14 amino acids. V was trimmed by 4 bases and J by 5 bases, leaving 11 bases between them. Germline V gene lookup returns CDR1 LGHDT and CDR2 YNNKEL (reference sequence).

The chain uses TRBV11-2 and TRBJ1-6; D remains unclear. The CDR3 loop spans 14 amino acids. Germline V gene sequence: CDR1 SGHAT, CDR2 FQNNGV. Trimming cost V 1 base and J 5 bases, with 6 bases left between them. As DNA, the CDR3 is TGTGCCAGCAGCTTAGCAGTTGATAATTCACCCCTCCACTTT. This encodes CASSLAVDNSPLHF.

Comments on this clone: Other nucleotide sequences in the sample specify the same CDR3. The rearrangement links TRBV28 to TRBJ2-1; D unclear. The CDR3 loop spans 12 amino acids. V was pared by 2 bases and J by 6 bases, with 5 bases between. From germline, CDR1 is MDHEN and CDR2 SYDVKM. The CDR3 spells CASSLPLNEQFF. The CDR3 DNA reads TGTGCCAGCAGTTTACCCCTCAATGAGCAGTTCTTC.

The chain recombines TRBV30 with TRBJ2-3, with D possibly matching TRBD1 (6 bases). The germline gives CDR1 GTSNPN, CDR2 SVGIG (reference sequence). The CDR3 spans 13 residues. V was cut by 3 bases and J by 3 bases, with 10 bases left in between. The CDR3 coding sequence is TGTGCCTGGAGCGGACAGCCAACAGATACGCAGTATTTT. Protein product: CAWSGQPTDTQYF.

The V gene is TRBV27, the J gene TRBJ2-7, with D perhaps TRBD2 (6 bases). The CDR3 extends over 15 amino acids. The V end lost 0 bases, the J end lost 3 bases, and 12 bases lay between the germline ends. The germline gives CDR1 MNHEY, CDR2 SMNVEV (reference sequence). The CDR3 sequence: CASSLSSRGSYEQYF. For the CDR3, the DNA is TGTGCCAGCAGTTTATCGAGCCGGGGGAGCTACGAGCAGTACTTC.

This clone was counted once. The rearrangement uses TRBV5-8 and TRBJ2-2; TRBD2 matches 14 bases. The CDR3 sequence is 15 residues long. V shed 4 bases, J shed 6 bases, and the junction held 2 bases outside the gene matches. Germline V lookup: CDR1 SGHTS, CDR2 YDEGEE. The CDR3, as DNA: TGTGCCAGCAGCCTGGGACTAGCGGGAGCCGGGGAGCTGTTTTTT. Translation: CASSLGLAGAGELFF.

This sequence joins TRBV4-3 and TRBJ2-4; 8 positions agree with TRBD2. After removal of 1 base from V and 15 bases from J, the junction contained 8 bases not matched to a gene. Germline V gene lookup returns CDR1 LGHNA and CDR2 YSLEER. This CDR3 region has 13 residues. The CDR3 is CASSQGRGGTRYF. DNA of the CDR3: TGCGCCAGCAGCCAAGGCCGGGGGGGGACGCGGTACTTC.

The rearrangement links TRBV5-6 to TRBJ2-7; D unresolved. Germline V gene lookup returns CDR1 SGHDT and CDR2 YYEEEE. Deletions cut 3 bases from V and 3 bases from J, with 13 bases between. This CDR3 comprises 14 residues. The CDR3 DNA follows: TGTGCCAGCAGCTATTATTACATCCGCTACGAGCAGTACTTC. As protein: CASSYYYIRYEQYF. Drawing the rest from reference TRBV5-6 and TRBJ2-7, the complete variable domain is DAGVTQSPTHLIKTRGQQVTLRCSPKSGHDTVSWYQQALGQGPQFIFQYYEEEERQRGNFPDRFSGHQFPNYSSELNVNALLLGDSALYLCASSYYYIRYEQYFGPGTRLTVT.

This clone was recorded once. The chain combines TRBV13 with TRBJ1-5; the match to TRBD1 covers 12 bases. This CDR3 is built from 18 residues. Germline loops: CDR1 PRHDT, CDR2 FYEKMQ (reference sequence). V lost 4 bases, J lost 7 bases, and 14 bases stayed unmatched. CDR3: CASSSNPSTGTGGQPQHF. CDR3 nucleotides: TGTGCCAGCAGCTCTAACCCAAGCACCGGGACAGGGGGCCAGCCCCAGCATTTT. Using reference TRBV13 and TRBJ1-5 for the parts outside the CDR3, the full variable domain is AAGVIQSPRHLIKEKRETATLKCYPIPRHDTVYWYQQGPGQDPQFLISFYEKMQSDKGSIPDRFSAQQFSDYHSELNMSSLELGDSALYFCASSSNPSTGTGGQPQHFGDGTRLSIL.

The rearrangement uses TRBV4-2 and TRBJ1-4; 11 positions match TRBD1. The V and J ends lost 1 base and 8 bases, in that order; junction bases with no gene match: 6. CDR3 length equals 16 residues. CDR1 and CDR2 (germline): LGHNA, YNFKEQ. The CDR3 bases are TGTGCCAGCAGCCAAGGAGGACAGGGGGCAGGGGAAAAACTGTTTTTT. Translating it yields CASSQGGQGAGEKLFF.

The chain links TRBV5-4 to TRBJ1-6; D call uncertain. V dropped 0 bases and J dropped 7 bases, with 11 bases sitting between them. The germline V gene encodes CDR1 SGHNT and CDR2 YYREEE (reference sequence). This CDR3 spans 15 amino acids. The CDR3 loop reads CASSLGQSANSPLHF. DNA of the CDR3: TGTGCCAGCAGCTTGGGTCAGTCTGCAAATTCACCCCTCCACTTT.

The chain employs TRBV28 and TRBJ1-5; unclear D gene. The V and J ends lost 6 bases and 5 bases respectively, with 11 bases between them. The CDR3 is 13 amino acids. Germline-derived CDR1 and CDR2 are MDHEN and SYDVKM. In DNA form, the CDR3 reads TGTGCCAGCAGGGCGGGATTCCATCAGCCCCAGCATTTT. Its translation is CASRAGFHQPQHF. Together with reference TRBV28 and TRBJ1-5, the CDR3 gives the full variable domain: DVKVTQSSRYLVKRTGEKVFLECVQDMDHENMFWYRQDPGLGLRLIYFSYDVKMKEKGDIPEGYSVSREKKERFSLILESASTNQTSMYLCASRAGFHQPQHFGDGTRLSIL.

For the CDR3, the DNA is TGTGCCAGCAGCTTGGTCCAGGGCGCGGGCTACACCTTC. This codes for CASSLVQGAGYTF. The chain combines TRBV5-4 with TRBJ1-2; D is perhaps TRBD1 (5 bases). Per the germline V gene, CDR1 is SGHNT and CDR2 is YYREEE (reference sequence). This CDR3 contains 13 residues. V shed 0 bases and J shed 8 bases, with 11 bases lying between them.

This clone was recorded only once. The chain couples TRBV7-8 to TRBJ2-2; weak D call: TRBD2 (6 bases). The germline V gene has CDR1 SGHVS and CDR2 FQNEAQ. This CDR3 contains 15 residues. Trimming cost V 7 bases and J 3 bases, with 15 bases left between them. CDR3 region: CASNQPGLHTGELFF. The CDR3 DNA follows: TGTGCCAGCAATCAACCGGGACTTCACACCGGGGAGCTGTTTTTT.

CDR3 in amino acids: CSASDEARGGEQYF. The DNA for the CDR3 is TGCAGTGCTAGTGATGAGGCCCGAGGAGGCGAGCAGTACTTC. The chain links TRBV20-1 to TRBJ2-7, with D possibly matching TRBD2 (5 bases). CDR3 length: 14 amino acids. Germline V gene sequence: CDR1 DFQATT, CDR2 SNEGSKA (reference sequence). With 3 bases removed from V and 6 bases from J, the gap between germline ends came to 18 bases.